The 27 T cell receptor beta chains given below trace back to one sample, sequenced in a study of blood T cells in healthy people across ages. The authors ran a second PCR of roughly 6 to 12 cycles using a sample-barcoded 5' primer and a J-beta primer mix. A single record per CDR3 protein comes from TCRdb applying MiXCR to the 5' RACE reads. In the table there are around 2 million distinct CDR3 sequences, approximately 39% of which are singletons. The specimen was blood. These receptors were obtained from a human donor in good health.

There are a few counts of this clonotype. V gene TRBV7-2 combines with J gene TRBJ1-4; the D gene is possibly TRBD1 (6 bases). The germline gives CDR1 SGHTA, CDR2 FQGNSA. Trimming removed 6 bases from V and 3 bases from J, with 11 bases in between. The CDR3 covers 14 residues. The CDR3 DNA is TGTGCCAGCAGTCAACGACAGGCTAATGAAAAACTGTTTTTT. It specifies CASSQRQANEKLFF.

This clonotype was seen only a few times. CDR3 region: CASSLQLLNTEAFF. The DNA of the CDR3 is TGTGCCAGCAGCCTACAACTCTTGAACACTGAAGCTTTCTTT. This chain joins TRBV5-5 and TRBJ1-1; D is uncertain. Germline-derived CDR1 and CDR2 are SGHKS and YYEKEE (reference sequence). This CDR3 is 14 amino acids long. V was clipped by 4 bases and J by 0 bases, with 10 bases between them.

The chain carries TRBV4-3 and TRBJ2-1; weak D call: TRBD2 (6 bases). The CDR3 covers 14 residues. The germline V gene encodes CDR1 LGHNA and CDR2 YSLEER. With 5 bases removed from V and 4 bases from J, the gap between germline ends came to 12 bases. The CDR3 nucleotides are TGCGCCAGCAGCAAGCTGGAGGGTTACAATGAGCAGTTCTTC. Translating gives CASSKLEGYNEQFF.

The chain combines TRBV20-1 with TRBJ1-3; D uncertain. The germline V gene encodes CDR1 DFQATT and CDR2 SNEGSKA (reference sequence). The CDR3 has 14 residues. V lost 0 bases, J lost 3 bases, and 9 bases lay in between. The CDR3 region has the DNA TGCAGTGCTAGAGAAGAGTTAGTTGGAAACACCATATATTTT. Translated, it gives CSAREELVGNTIYF.

This sequence joins TRBV29-1 and TRBJ2-4; D call uncertain. The J call may be incorrect, as the DNA end agrees better with TRBJ2-7. Germline V CDR1 and CDR2: SQVTM, ANQGSEA. The length of the CDR3 is 13 residues. DNA for the CDR3: TGCAGCGTCCCAGGACGAATCTCAGGCGAGCAGTACTTC. This translates into CSVPGRISGEQYF.

This clonotype was counted many times. V is TRBV27 and J is TRBJ2-1, with 12 bases aligning to TRBD2. The V and J ends lost 2 bases and 4 bases, in that order; junction bases with no gene match: 3. The CDR3 contains 16 residues. Germline V gives CDR1 MNHEY, CDR2 SMNVEV (reference sequence). Here the CDR3 reads CASSLVLAGGYNEQFF. DNA for the CDR3: TGTGCCAGCAGTTTAGTGCTAGCGGGGGGGTACAATGAGCAGTTCTTC.

The CDR3 nucleotides read TGTGCCGGGGGCGTAGAGGCCTACGAGCAGTACTTC. Its translation: CAGGVEAYEQYF. The chain joins TRBV6-2 or TRBV6-3 to TRBJ2-7, with D tentatively TRBD1 (6 bases). V lost 11 bases, J lost 2 bases, and 13 bases lay in between. The germline gives CDR1 MNHEY, CDR2 SVGEGT. The CDR3 loop spans 12 amino acids.

The V gene is TRBV29-1, the J gene TRBJ2-7; a possible D gene is TRBD2 (6 bases). This CDR3 is 12 amino acids long. From germline, CDR1 is SQVTM and CDR2 ANQGSEA. Between the trimmed V and J ends, which lost 4 bases and 1 base, there was a span of 8 bases. The CDR3 DNA is TGCAGCGTTGGGAGGGTATCCTACGAGCAGTACTTC. Amino acid sequence: CSVGRVSYEQYF.

The chain links TRBV7-6 to TRBJ2-4; 7 bases fit TRBD1. Gene TRBJ2-7 matches the end of the DNA better, so the J call may be wrong. The CDR3 length is 17 residues. CDR1 SGHVS and CDR2 FNYEAQ come from the germline V gene. The CDR3 sequence: CASSLGYRGEISYEQYF. CDR3 in DNA: TGTGCCAGCAGCTTGGGGTACAGGGGCGAGATCTCCTACGAGCAGTACTTC.

This clonotype has just a few counts. The rearrangement joins TRBV24-1 to TRBJ2-1, with TRBD1 matching over 8 bases. The CDR3 has 19 amino acids. V lost 2 bases to trimming and J lost 9 bases; unmatched junction nucleotides: 20. Germline CDR1 reads KGHDR; CDR2 reads SFDVKD. The CDR3 here is CATSDSGRGRVFFGSEQFF. Here the CDR3 DNA reads TGTGCCACCAGTGATTCGGGCAGGGGGCGCGTTTTCTTCGGGAGTGAGCAGTTCTTC.

The rearrangement uses TRBV5-1 and TRBJ2-5; no firm D call. CDR1 SGHRS and CDR2 YFSETQ come from the germline V gene. There are 13 residues in the CDR3. The V end lost 5 bases, the J end lost 11 bases, and 19 bases lay between the germline ends. The CDR3 spells CASSIGLGNEQYF. The DNA of the CDR3 is TGCGCCAGCAGTATAGGCCTGGGAAATGAGCAGTACTTC.

In this sample, this clonotype turned up a few times. The rearrangement uses TRBV7-2 and TRBJ2-7; D remains ambiguous. CDR1 SGHTA and CDR2 FQGNSA come from the germline V gene. Deletions cut 1 base from V and 3 bases from J, with 16 bases between. This CDR3 region has 16 residues. The CDR3 sequence: CASSLGRVVWGYEQYF. The CDR3 bases are TGTGCCAGCAGCTTAGGGAGAGTGGTATGGGGCTACGAGCAGTACTTC.

This clonotype turned up a few times. The chain has TRBV6-6 and TRBJ2-4, with D perhaps TRBD1 or TRBD2 (5 bases each). CDR1 is MNHNY, CDR2 SVGAGI, per germline (reference sequence). The CDR3 runs 17 residues. The V end lost 2 bases, the J end lost 15 bases, and 29 bases lay between the germline ends. The CDR3 reads CASSYDAQLGNEGDPYF. The DNA for the CDR3 is TGTGCCAGCAGTTACGACGCTCAGCTGGGGAACGAAGGGGACCCGTACTTC.

This clonotype was seen only a few times. The chain links TRBV28 to TRBJ1-5, with D perhaps TRBD1 (5 bases). The CDR3 contains 14 residues. Germline lookup yields CDR1 MDHEN and CDR2 SYDVKM. The V gene lost 5 bases and the J gene lost 5 bases, with 13 bases spanning the gap. This chain's CDR3 is CASSPGPGDQPQHF. The CDR3 coding sequence is TGTGCCAGCAGTCCCGGACCGGGGGATCAGCCCCAGCATTTT.

This chain uses TRBV4-1 with TRBJ2-1; TRBD2 matches 9 bases. With V trimmed by 2 bases and J by 3 bases, 5 bases remained unmatched. From germline, CDR1 is MGHRA and CDR2 YSYEKL. The CDR3 extends over 16 amino acids. In DNA form, the CDR3 reads TGCGCCAGCAGCCAAATAGCGGGGGTCCTCTACAATGAGCAGTTCTTC. Residues: CASSQIAGVLYNEQFF.

To note about this clonotype: Since a much larger clone is just one base distant, this may be a read error. The CDR3 sequence is CASSLSAGIYEQYF. The CDR3 DNA is TGTGCCAGCAGTTTGTCGGCAGGGATCTACGAGCAGTACTTC. The rearrangement uses TRBV12-3 or TRBV12-4 and TRBJ2-7, with a weak D call TRBD1 (5 bases). The V end was cut by 3 bases, the J end by 3 bases, with 12 bases between. This CDR3 is built from 14 residues.

This clonotype has just a few counts. This chain joins TRBV7-2 and TRBJ2-5; the D gene could be TRBD1 or TRBD2 (7 bases each). The DNA end is a closer match to TRBJ2-7, so the J assignment may be wrong. The CDR3 contains 17 residues. The germline V gene has CDR1 SGHTA and CDR2 FQGNSA. CDR3 sequence: CASSLDRGGEGWYEQYF. The CDR3 coding sequence is TGTGCCAGCAGCTTAGACAGGGGAGGGGAGGGCTGGTACGAGCAGTACTTC.

The CDR3 is CSSKGQLNTEAFF. For the CDR3, the DNA is TGCAGCTCTAAGGGACAGTTGAACACTGAAGCTTTCTTT. The V call is TRBV20-1, the J call TRBJ1-1; 7 bases agree with TRBD1. CDR1 is DFQATT and CDR2 is SNEGSKA in the germline V gene (reference sequence). This CDR3 region has 13 residues.

V is TRBV12-3 or TRBV12-4 and J is TRBJ2-5; D not certain. The CDR3 is made up of 16 amino acids. Trimming stripped 7 bases from V and 2 bases from J, with 20 bases between. The CDR3 region is CASNPVGSSLQETQYF. In DNA, the CDR3 is TGTGCCAGCAACCCCGTGGGCAGTTCCCTTCAAGAGACCCAGTACTTC.

The rearrangement uses TRBV28 and TRBJ2-7; 7 bases align to TRBD1. Trimming took 5 bases from V and 2 from J; bases not matched to a gene: 15. Looked up from germline, CDR1 is MDHEN and CDR2 is SYDVKM. This CDR3 region has 17 residues. The CDR3 bases are TGTGCCAGCAGTAGACCTCTATCCCCGACAGGGACCTACGAGCAGTACTTC. This codes for CASSRPLSPTGTYEQYF.

The rearrangement uses TRBV29-1 and TRBJ1-3, with 12 bases aligning to TRBD1. There are 15 residues in the CDR3. V lost 5 bases, J lost 4 bases, and 6 bases stayed unmatched. Per the germline V gene, CDR1 is SQVTM and CDR2 is ANQGSEA. CDR3 protein: CSVTGTGGSGNTIYF. As DNA, the CDR3 is TGCAGCGTTACCGGGACAGGGGGCTCGGGAAACACCATATATTTT.

V gene TRBV18 combines with J gene TRBJ1-6; 7 bases fit TRBD1. CDR3 size: 14 residues. V was pared by 3 bases and J by 7 bases, with 3 bases of the junction left unmatched. From germline, CDR1 is KGHSH and CDR2 LQKENI. This CDR3 reads CASSPDRENSPLHF. The CDR3 DNA reads as TGTGCCAGCTCACCTGACAGGGAAAATTCACCCCTCCACTTT.

The genes are TRBV4-1 and TRBJ1-2, with D possibly TRBD1 on 5 matching bases. The CDR3 sequence is 19 residues long. CDR1 is MGHRA, CDR2 YSYEKL, per germline. Trimming took off 4 bases at V and 5 bases at J, with 29 bases between the two ends. CDR3 DNA sequence: TGCGCCAGCAGCCGAGATTGGATGGACACCCTATCGGGAGCGTATGGCTACACCTTC. The encoded protein is CASSRDWMDTLSGAYGYTF.

The chain links TRBV20-1 to TRBJ2-7; D tentatively reads TRBD1 or TRBD2 (7 bases each). From germline, CDR1 is DFQATT and CDR2 SNEGSKA (reference sequence). The CDR3 has 14 residues. V gave up 5 bases and J gave up 4 bases, with 18 bases separating them. The DNA for the CDR3 is TGCAGTGCTTATGCCGGGACAGCGGGGTACGAGCAGTACTTC. Encoded protein: CSAYAGTAGYEQYF.

Details on this clonotype: This likely stems from a read error, as it lies one base from a far larger clone. Since the CDR3 does not end with the conserved phenylalanine or tryptophan, this likely comes from a read error. The chain carries TRBV7-2 and TRBJ2-1; D gene unclear. The germline gives CDR1 SGHTA, CDR2 FQGNSA. Deletions cut 0 bases from V and 2 bases from J, with 2 bases between. This CDR3 has 13 residues. The CDR3 nucleotides are TGTGCCAGCAGCTTAGCTACCTACAATGAGCAGTTCGTC. Protein: CASSLATYNEQFV.

As to this clonotype: One end of the junction fails to match germline, which may point to a read error. This chain joins TRBV20-1 and TRBJ2-7, with TRBD2 identical over 8 bases. Germline CDR1 reads DFQATT; CDR2 reads SNEGSKA (reference sequence). The CDR3 has 12 amino acids. CDR3 DNA sequence: TGCAGTGCTACCGGGACTAGTTACGAGCAGGACTTC. Translating gives CSATGTSYEQDF.

Details on this clonotype: The junction departs from germline at one end; a sequencing error may be responsible. The chain couples TRBV7-2 to TRBJ1-2; no firm D call. CDR3 size: 15 residues. CDR1 and CDR2 from the germline V gene are SGHTA and FQGNSA. CDR3 region: CASSPRVFSNYDYTF. The CDR3 nucleotides are TGTGCCAGCAGCCCACGGGTTTTCTCAAACTATGACTACACCTTC.